This T cell receptor (beta chain) was documented in a study of beta chain features in type 1 diabetes. Findings of the study overall: People with Type 1 diabetes carried modestly yet significantly shorter TCRB CDR3s in all four CD4+ subsets.

There are a few counts of this clone. The antigen remains undetermined. CDR1 MNHNY and CDR2 SVGAGI come from the germline V gene (reference sequence). V was pared by 6 bases and J by 0 bases, with 12 bases between. The CDR3 runs to 15 residues. The isolated RNA, all of it, was reverse transcribed, so expressed TCRB transcripts were what got sequenced. The table came from immunoSEQ multiplex PCR; TCRdb's copy has only in-frame clones and leaves some out. The sample has about 650,000 clones; around 12% are singletons. The genes are TRBV6-6 and TRBJ2-1; a weak D match, TRBD2 (6 bases). The sequence was collected from a man aged 25-45 years with type 1 diabetes. What was sequenced was naive CD4+ T cells from blood. The chain's CDR3 is CASSDRRGSYNEQFF. In nucleotides, the CDR3 is TGTGCCAGCAGCGACCGGCGGGGCTCCTACAATGAGCAGTTCTTC.